The clone carrying this T cell receptor (beta chain) occurred a few times. Antigen specificity is unknown. The record originates from a study of T cell repertoires in cytomegalovirus infection. Whole-study context: A matching HLA type, together with CMV infection, was signaled by public TCR beta signatures. Study results and caveats: Dominant in the ex vivo response were TCR beta clonotypes restricted by HLA-C and specific for CMV.

TCRdb processed the reads anew with MiXCR; each CDR3 protein has one entry. The sample records 250,000 to 300,000 distinct CDR3 sequences, about 26% being singletons. This CDR3 spans 15 amino acids. Trimming stripped 5 bases from V and 2 bases from J, with 16 bases between. CDR1 is MNHEY and CDR2 is SMNVEV in the germline V gene (reference sequence). The chain joins TRBV27 to TRBJ2-7, with D perhaps given as TRBD1 or TRBD2 (5 bases each). Sequencing input: PBMCs. The sequence came from a human donor in good health (CMV status not recorded). Some clones in this sample may be carry-over from other donors' samples. The CDR3 nucleotides read TGTGCCAGCAGTCCCTGGGACGGAACAACCTACGAGCAGTACTTC. This sequence encodes CASSPWDGTTYEQYF.